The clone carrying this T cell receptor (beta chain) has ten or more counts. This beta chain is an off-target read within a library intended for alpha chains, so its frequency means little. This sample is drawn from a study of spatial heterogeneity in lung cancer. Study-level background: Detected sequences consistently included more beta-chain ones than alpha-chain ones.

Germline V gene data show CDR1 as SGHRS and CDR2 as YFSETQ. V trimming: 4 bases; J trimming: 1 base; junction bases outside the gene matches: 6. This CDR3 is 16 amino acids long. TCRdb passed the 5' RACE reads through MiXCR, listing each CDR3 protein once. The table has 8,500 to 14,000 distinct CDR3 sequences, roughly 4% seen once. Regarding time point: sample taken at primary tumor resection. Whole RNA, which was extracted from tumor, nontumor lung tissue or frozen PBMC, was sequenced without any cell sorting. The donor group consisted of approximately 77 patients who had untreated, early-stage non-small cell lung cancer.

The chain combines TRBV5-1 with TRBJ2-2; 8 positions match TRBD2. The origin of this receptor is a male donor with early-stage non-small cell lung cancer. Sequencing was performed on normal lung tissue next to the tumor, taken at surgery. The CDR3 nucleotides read TGCGCCAGCAGCCCGGGACTAGTGGGGAACACCGGGGAGCTGTTTTTT. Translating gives CASSPGLVGNTGELFF.